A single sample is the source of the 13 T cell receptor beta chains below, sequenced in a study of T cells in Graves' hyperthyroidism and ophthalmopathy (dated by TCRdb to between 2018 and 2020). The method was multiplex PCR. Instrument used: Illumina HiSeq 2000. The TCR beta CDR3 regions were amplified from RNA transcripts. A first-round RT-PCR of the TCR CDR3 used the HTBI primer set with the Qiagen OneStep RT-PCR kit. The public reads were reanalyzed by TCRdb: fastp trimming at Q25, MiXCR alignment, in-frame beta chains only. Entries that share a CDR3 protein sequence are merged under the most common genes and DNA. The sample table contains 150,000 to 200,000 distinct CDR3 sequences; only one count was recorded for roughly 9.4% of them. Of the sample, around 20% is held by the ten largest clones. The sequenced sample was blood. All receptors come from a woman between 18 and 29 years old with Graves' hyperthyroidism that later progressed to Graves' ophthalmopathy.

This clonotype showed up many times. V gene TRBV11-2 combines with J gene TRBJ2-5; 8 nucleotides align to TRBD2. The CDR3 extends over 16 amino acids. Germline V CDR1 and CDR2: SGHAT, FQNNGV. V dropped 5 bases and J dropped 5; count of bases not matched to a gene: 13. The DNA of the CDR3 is TGTGCCAGCAGCGCCCAGGGAGCGGGGACTAGTGAGACCCAGTACTTC. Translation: CASSAQGAGTSETQYF.

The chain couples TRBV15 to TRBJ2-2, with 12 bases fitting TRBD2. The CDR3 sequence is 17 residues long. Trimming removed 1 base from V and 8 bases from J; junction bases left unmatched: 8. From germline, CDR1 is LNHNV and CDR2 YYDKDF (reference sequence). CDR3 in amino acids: CATSRGPGLAGIGELFF. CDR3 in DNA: TGTGCCACCAGCAGAGGACCAGGACTAGCGGGAATTGGGGAGCTGTTTTTT.

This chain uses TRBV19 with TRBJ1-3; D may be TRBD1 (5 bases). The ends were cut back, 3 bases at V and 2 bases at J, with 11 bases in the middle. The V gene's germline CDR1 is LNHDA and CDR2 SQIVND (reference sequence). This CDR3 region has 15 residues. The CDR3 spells CASSMTGTPGNTIYF. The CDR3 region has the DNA TGTGCCAGTAGTATGACCGGGACTCCTGGAAACACCATATATTTT.

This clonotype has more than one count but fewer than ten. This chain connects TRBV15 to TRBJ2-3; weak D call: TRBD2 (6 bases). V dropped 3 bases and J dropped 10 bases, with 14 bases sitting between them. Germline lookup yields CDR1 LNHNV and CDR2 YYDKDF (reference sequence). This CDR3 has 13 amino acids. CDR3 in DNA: TGTGCCACCAGCAGCGATACTAGCCATGCGCAGTATTTT. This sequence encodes CATSSDTSHAQYF.

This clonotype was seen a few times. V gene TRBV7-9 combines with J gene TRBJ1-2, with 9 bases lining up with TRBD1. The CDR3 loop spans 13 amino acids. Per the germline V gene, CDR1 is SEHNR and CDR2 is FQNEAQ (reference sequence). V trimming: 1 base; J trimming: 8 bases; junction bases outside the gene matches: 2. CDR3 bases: TGTGCCAGCAGCTTAGGACAGGGGGGCGGCTACACCTTC. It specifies CASSLGQGGGYTF.

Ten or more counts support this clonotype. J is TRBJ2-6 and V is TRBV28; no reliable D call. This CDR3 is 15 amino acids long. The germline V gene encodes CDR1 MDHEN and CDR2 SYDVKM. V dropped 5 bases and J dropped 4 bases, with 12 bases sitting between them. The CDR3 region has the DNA TGTGCCAGCAGTCTCATAGCAAACGGGGCCAACGTCCTGACTTTC. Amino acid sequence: CASSLIANGANVLTF. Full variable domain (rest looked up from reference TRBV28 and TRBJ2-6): DVKVTQSSRYLVKRTGEKVFLECVQDMDHENMFWYRQDPGLGLRLIYFSYDVKMKEKGDIPEGYSVSREKKERFSLILESASTNQTSMYLCASSLIANGANVLTFGAGSRLTVL.

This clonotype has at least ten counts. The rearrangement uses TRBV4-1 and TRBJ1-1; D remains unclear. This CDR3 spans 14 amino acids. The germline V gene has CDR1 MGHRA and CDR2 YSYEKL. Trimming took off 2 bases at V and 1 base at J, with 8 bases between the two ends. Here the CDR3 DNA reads TGCGCCAGCAGCCAACCAGGCACGAACACTGAAGCTTTCTTT. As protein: CASSQPGTNTEAFF.

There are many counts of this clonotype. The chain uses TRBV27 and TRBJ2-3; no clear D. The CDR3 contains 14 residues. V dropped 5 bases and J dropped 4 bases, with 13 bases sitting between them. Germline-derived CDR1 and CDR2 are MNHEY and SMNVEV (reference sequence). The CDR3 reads CASSPRTWADTQYF. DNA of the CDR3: TGTGCCAGCAGTCCCCGCACTTGGGCAGATACGCAGTATTTT.

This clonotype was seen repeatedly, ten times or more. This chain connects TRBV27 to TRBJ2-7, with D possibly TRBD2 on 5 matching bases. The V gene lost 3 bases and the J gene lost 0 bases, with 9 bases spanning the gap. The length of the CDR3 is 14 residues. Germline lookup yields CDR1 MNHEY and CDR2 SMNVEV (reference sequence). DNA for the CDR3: TGTGCCAGCAGTTTGAGCGGAACCTCCTACGAGCAGTACTTC. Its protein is CASSLSGTSYEQYF.

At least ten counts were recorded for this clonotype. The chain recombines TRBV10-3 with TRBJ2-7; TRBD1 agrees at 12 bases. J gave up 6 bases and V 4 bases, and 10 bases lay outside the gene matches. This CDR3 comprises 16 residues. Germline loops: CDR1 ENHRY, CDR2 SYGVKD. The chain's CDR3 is CAISAGTGGSMSEQYF. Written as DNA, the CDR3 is TGTGCCATCAGTGCCGGGACAGGGGGCTCCATGTCCGAGCAGTACTTC.

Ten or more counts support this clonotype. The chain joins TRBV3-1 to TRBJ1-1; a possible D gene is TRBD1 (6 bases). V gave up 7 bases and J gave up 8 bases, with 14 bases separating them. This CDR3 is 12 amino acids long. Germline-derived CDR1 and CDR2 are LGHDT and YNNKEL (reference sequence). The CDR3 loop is CASTDVGTEAFF. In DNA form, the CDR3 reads TGTGCCAGCACCGACGTAGGGACAGAAGCTTTCTTT.

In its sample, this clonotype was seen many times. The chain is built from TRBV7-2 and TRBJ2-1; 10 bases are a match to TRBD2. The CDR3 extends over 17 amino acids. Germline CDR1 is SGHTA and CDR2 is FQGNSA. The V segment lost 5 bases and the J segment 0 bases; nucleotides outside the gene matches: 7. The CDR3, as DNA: TGTGCCAGCAGCCCAAATAGCGGGGGGAACTCCTACAATGAGCAGTTCTTC. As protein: CASSPNSGGNSYNEQFF.

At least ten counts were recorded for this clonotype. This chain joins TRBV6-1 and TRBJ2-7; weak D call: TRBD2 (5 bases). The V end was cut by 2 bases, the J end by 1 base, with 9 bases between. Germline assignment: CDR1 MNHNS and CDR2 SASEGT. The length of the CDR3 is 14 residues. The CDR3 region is CASSEYRDSYEQYF. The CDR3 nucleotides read TGTGCCAGCAGTGAATATCGGGATTCCTACGAGCAGTACTTC.